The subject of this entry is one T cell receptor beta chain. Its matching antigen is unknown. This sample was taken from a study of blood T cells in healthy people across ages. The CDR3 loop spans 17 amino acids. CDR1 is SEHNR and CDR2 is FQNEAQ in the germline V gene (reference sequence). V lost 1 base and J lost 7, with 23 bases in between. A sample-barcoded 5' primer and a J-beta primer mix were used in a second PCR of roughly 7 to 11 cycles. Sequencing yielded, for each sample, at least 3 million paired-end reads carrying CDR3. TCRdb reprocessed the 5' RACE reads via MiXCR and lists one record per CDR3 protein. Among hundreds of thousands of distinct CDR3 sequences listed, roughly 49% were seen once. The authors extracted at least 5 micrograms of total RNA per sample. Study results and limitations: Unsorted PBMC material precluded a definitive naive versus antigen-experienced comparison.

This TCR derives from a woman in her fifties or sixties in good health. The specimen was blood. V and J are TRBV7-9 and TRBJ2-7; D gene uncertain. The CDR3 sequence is CASSLEQTQLYYVEQYF. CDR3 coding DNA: TGTGCCAGCAGCTTAGAACAGACGCAATTGTACTACGTAGAGCAGTACTTC.